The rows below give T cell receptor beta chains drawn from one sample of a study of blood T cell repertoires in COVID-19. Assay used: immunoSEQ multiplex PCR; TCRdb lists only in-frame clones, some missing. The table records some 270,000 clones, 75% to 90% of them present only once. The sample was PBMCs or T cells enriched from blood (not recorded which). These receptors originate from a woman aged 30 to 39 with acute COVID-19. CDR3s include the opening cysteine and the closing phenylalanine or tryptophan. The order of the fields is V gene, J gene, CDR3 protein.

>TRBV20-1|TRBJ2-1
CSASTLAGEYNEQFF
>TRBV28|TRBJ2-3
CASSLGGRVSTDTQYF
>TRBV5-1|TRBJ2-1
CASSFRAGRNNEQFF
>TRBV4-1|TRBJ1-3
CASSQEDREFGNTIYF
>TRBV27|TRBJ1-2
CASSLTGQGDGYTF
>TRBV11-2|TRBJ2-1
CASSLGRGYNEQFF
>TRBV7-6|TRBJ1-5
CASSTGTGNNQPQHF
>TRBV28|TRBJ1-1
CASRAGLRLITNTEAFF
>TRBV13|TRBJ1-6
CASSSPGQDNSPLHF
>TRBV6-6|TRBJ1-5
CASTQAGYSNQPQHF
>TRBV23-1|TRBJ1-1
CASSRGNTEAFF
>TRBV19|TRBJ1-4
CASSTSGRATNEKLFF
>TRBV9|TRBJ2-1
CASSVEGGAGNEQFF
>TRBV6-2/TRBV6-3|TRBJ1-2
CASSYSGDTHFYGYTF
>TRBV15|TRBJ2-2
CATSKSGTGELFF
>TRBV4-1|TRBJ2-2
CASSLRENTGELFF
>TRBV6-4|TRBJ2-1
CASSEEGGKYNEQFF
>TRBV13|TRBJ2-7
CASSLLLAGGVYEQYF
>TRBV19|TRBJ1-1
CASSTRRELNTEAFF
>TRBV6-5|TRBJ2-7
CASSYSDRSGEQYF
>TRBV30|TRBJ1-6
CAWMGAQPGNSPLHF
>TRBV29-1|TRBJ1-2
CSVEGQHYGYTF
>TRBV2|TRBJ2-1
CASSVAGGMNEQFF
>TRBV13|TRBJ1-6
CASSQGQVNSPLHF
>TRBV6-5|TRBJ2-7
CASTKPAGKTYEQYF
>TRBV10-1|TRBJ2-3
CASSDGGATDTQYF
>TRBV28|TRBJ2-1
CASRRRDFNHNEQFF
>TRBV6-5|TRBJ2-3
CASSYTTQGADTQYF
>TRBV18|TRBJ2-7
CASSPPGGGGEQYF
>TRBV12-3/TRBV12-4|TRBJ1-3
CASTGTLGNTIYF
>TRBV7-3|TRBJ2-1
CASSLAGEQRDEQFF
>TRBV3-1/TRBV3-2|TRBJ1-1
CASSQGGLGTEAFF
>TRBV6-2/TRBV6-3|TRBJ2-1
CASSYVGGASYNEQFF
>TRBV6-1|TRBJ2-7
CASSEAGTESYEQYF
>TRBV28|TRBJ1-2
CASTDQGTNYGYTF
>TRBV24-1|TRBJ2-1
CATSDSPTGSYNEQFF
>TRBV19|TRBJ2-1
CASSVTGTGRDEQFF
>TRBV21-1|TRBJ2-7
CASSRTPGTVASYEQYF
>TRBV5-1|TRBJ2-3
CASSLASTSGSITDTQYF
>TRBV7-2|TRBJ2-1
CASSLLGSNEQFF
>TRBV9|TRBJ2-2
CASSPTNTGELFF